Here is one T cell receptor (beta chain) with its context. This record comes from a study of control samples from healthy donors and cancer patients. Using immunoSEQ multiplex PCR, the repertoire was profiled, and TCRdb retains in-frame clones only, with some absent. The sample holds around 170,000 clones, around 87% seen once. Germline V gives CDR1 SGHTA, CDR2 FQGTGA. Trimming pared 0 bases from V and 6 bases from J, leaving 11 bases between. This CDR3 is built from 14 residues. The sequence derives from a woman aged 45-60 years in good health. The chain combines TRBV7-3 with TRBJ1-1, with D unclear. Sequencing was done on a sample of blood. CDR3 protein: CASSLTLGGAEAFF. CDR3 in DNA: TGTGCCAGCAGCTTAACACTCGGTGGGGCTGAAGCTTTCTTT.